Listed below are T cell receptor beta chains from one sample, sequenced in a study of spatial heterogeneity in lung cancer. TCRdb independently ran MiXCR on the 5' RACE reads; one entry per CDR3 protein. The table has roughly 9,300 distinct CDR3 sequences, roughly 6% seen once. Sequenced material: normal lung tissue next to the tumor, taken at surgery. These receptors all come from a male donor with early-stage non-small cell lung cancer. CDR3s include the opening cysteine and the closing phenylalanine or tryptophan. A D gene is named only where the DNA matches it firmly. A clone size is listed for some rows: how often the clone was seen (once, few, many), or a class if it is expanded.

cdr3_aa	cdr3_nt	clone_size	v_call	j_call	d_call
CASTKTPINSYGYTF	TGTGCCAGCACCAAAACACCGATCAACTCCTATGGCTACACCTTC	.	TRBV28	TRBJ1-2	.
CASTRTGLANEQFF	TGTGCCAGCACGAGAACAGGGTTGGCCAATGAGCAGTTCTTC	many	TRBV27	TRBJ2-1	.
CASSKTRGGQGSNQPQHF	TGTGCCAGCAGTAAAACCCGTGGAGGACAGGGCAGCAATCAGCCCCAGCATTTT	many	TRBV12-3/TRBV12-4	TRBJ1-5	TRBD1
CASSPGDSYEQYF	TGCGCCAGCAGCCCGGGGGATTCCTACGAGCAGTACTTC	few	TRBV5-1	TRBJ2-7	.
CASSDQGSGNTEAFF	TGTGCCAGCAGCGATCAGGGGTCCGGGAACACTGAAGCTTTCTTT	many	TRBV7-3	TRBJ1-1	.
CASSLRSRSGAAKTLPYEQYF	TGTGCCAGCAGCTTACGATCTCGGTCCGGAGCCGCCAAGACACTCCCCTACGAGCAGTACTTC	many	TRBV7-2	TRBJ2-7	.
CSARDLGGTRGYF	TGCAGTGCTAGAGATCTGGGCGGGACCCGCGGGTACTTC	.	TRBV20-1	TRBJ2-7	.
CASSVVTGSEAFF	TGTGCCAGCAGCGTAGTAACAGGGTCCGAAGCTTTCTTT	many	TRBV9	TRBJ1-1	.
CASSLVGDRTEAFF	TGTGCCAGCAGCTTGGTTGGGGACCGCACTGAAGCTTTCTTT	many	TRBV5-4	TRBJ1-1	.
CASSLAGLAGGDTQYF	TGTGCCAGCAGCTTGGCGGGACTAGCGGGAGGGGATACGCAGTATTTT	.	TRBV5-4	TRBJ2-3	TRBD2
CSARDGVEGTVYNEQFF	TGCAGTGCTAGAGATGGGGTCGAAGGGACGGTCTACAATGAGCAGTTCTTC	many	TRBV20-1	TRBJ2-1	.
CASSSGGSPNTIYF	TGTGCCAGCAGCTCAGGCGGCTCTCCAAACACCATATATTTT	many	TRBV6-2/TRBV6-3	TRBJ1-3	.
CASSEDGSYEQYF	TGTGCCAGCAGTGAGGACGGTTCCTACGAGCAGTACTTC	few	TRBV2	TRBJ2-7	.